This passage covers 32 T cell receptor beta chains from one sample sequenced in a study of response to subunit inactivated influenza vaccine. TCRdb re-called the RT-PCR reads through MiXCR, storing one row per CDR3 protein. Of around 570,000 distinct CDR3 sequences listed, roughly 10% are singletons. The same sample was also used in a study of T cells expressing NK-cell markers. From that report: The cDNA for TCR beta came from 5'RACE template switching with UMIs.

Source: PBMCs from blood, taken on the day of vaccination. The receptors come from a man aged 50-60 years who received an inactivated influenza vaccine.

There are many counts of this clonotype. The chain carries TRBV7-2 and TRBJ1-2; no clear D. Per germline, CDR1 SGHTA and CDR2 FQGNSA. This CDR3 is built from 14 residues. V lost 1 base to trimming and J lost 0 bases, with 6 bases between them. CDR3 protein: CASSLGLANYGYTF. DNA for the CDR3: TGTGCCAGCAGCTTAGGATTGGCTAACTATGGCTACACCTTC.

V and J are TRBV28 and TRBJ1-2; D unresolved. V shed 3 bases and J shed 4 bases, with 12 bases lying between them. This CDR3 contains 14 residues. CDR1 MDHEN and CDR2 SYDVKM come from the germline V gene. The DNA of the CDR3 is TGTGCCAGCAGTTTCGGTGGAGAAATCTATGGCTACACCTTC. Translation gives CASSFGGEIYGYTF.

This rearrangement joins TRBV29-1 to TRBJ1-1, with 8 bases fitting TRBD1. The CDR3 sequence is 13 residues long. CDR1 and CDR2 from the germline V gene are SQVTM and ANQGSEA. V trimming: 6 bases; J trimming: 4 bases; junction bases outside the gene matches: 7. CDR3 protein: CSVRQGSSTEAFF. The DNA for the CDR3 is TGCAGCGTCCGACAGGGGTCGAGCACTGAAGCTTTCTTT.

This clonotype was seen a handful of times. The chain joins TRBV10-2 to TRBJ1-1; maybe TRBD1 (6 bases). CDR1 WSHSY and CDR2 SAAADI come from the germline V gene. V was shortened by 3 bases and J by 3 bases, with 11 bases between the two germline ends. The CDR3 is 14 amino acids. The CDR3 coding sequence is TGCGCCAGCAGTGAAGTGACAGGTCACACTGAAGCTTTCTTT. Translation: CASSEVTGHTEAFF.

The chain combines TRBV5-1 with TRBJ2-3; D is undetermined. Looked up from germline, CDR1 is SGHRS and CDR2 is YFSETQ. V lost 10 bases and J 0 bases, leaving 15 bases between the germline ends. This CDR3 is built from 14 residues. As DNA, the CDR3 is TGCGCCTGCAAAGAACGGCTGAGCACAGATACGCAGTATTTT. Translated: CACKERLSTDTQYF.

This clonotype has a handful of counts. The chain links TRBV5-1 to TRBJ2-7; D unclear. Trimming took off 0 bases at V and 4 bases at J, with 14 bases between the two ends. The CDR3 is 15 amino acids. Germline V lookup: CDR1 SGHRS, CDR2 YFSETQ. The CDR3 sequence is CASSLDAAPLYEQYF. CDR3 DNA: TGCGCCAGCAGCTTGGATGCGGCCCCTTTATACGAGCAGTACTTC.

This chain joins TRBV27 and TRBJ1-2; D not certain. The CDR3 has 16 residues. V was shortened by 6 bases and J by 1 base, with 18 bases between the two germline ends. CDR1 and CDR2 from the germline V gene are MNHEY and SMNVEV (reference sequence). CDR3 protein: CASSLSFNGFNYGYTF. The CDR3 nucleotides are TGTGCCAGCAGCCTTAGTTTCAACGGATTTAACTATGGCTACACCTTC.

The V call is TRBV4-3, the J call TRBJ2-7; maybe TRBD2 (5 bases). V was clipped by 1 base and J by 1 base, with 11 bases between them. This CDR3 is 15 amino acids long. Germline CDR1 and CDR2: LGHNA and YSLEER. DNA for the CDR3: TGCGCCAGCAGCCAAGGAGGGCCGGGTTCCTACGAGCAGTACTTC. Its protein is CASSQGGPGSYEQYF.

This sequence joins TRBV6-5 and TRBJ1-2; 7 nucleotides match TRBD1. V gave up 2 bases and J gave up 6 bases; unmatched junction bases: 3. This CDR3 has 13 residues. The germline CDR1 and CDR2 sequences are MNHEY and SVGAGI. CDR3 sequence: CASSYDRDNGYTF. CDR3 nucleotide sequence: TGTGCCAGCAGTTACGACAGGGATAATGGCTACACCTTC.

This clonotype has just a few counts. The chain employs TRBV7-2 and TRBJ1-6, with 9 bases matching TRBD1. J gave up 13 bases and V 2 bases, and 12 bases lay outside the gene matches. CDR3 length: 16 residues. From germline, CDR1 is SGHTA and CDR2 FQGNSA. For the CDR3, the DNA is TGTGCCAGCAGCTTATGGGGGACAGGGATGTCGGTCCCCCTCCACTTT. Amino acids: CASSLWGTGMSVPLHF. Supplemented by reference TRBV7-2 and TRBJ1-6, the full variable domain reads GAGVSQSPSNKVTEKGKDVELRCDPISGHTALYWYRQSLGQGLEFLIYFQGNSAPDKSGLPSDRFSAERTGGSVSTLTIQRTQQEDSAVYLCASSLWGTGMSVPLHFGNGTRLTVT.

The sample holds a few counts of this clonotype. V and J are TRBV20-1 and TRBJ1-6; D might be TRBD1 (5 bases). The V gene lost 6 bases and the J gene lost 14 bases, with 20 bases spanning the gap. Germline-derived CDR1 and CDR2 are DFQATT and SNEGSKA (reference sequence). The CDR3 contains 13 residues. The CDR3 spells CSATGTGDLALHF. The DNA for the CDR3 is TGCAGTGCGACCGGGACGGGGGATTTGGCCCTCCACTTT.

This clonotype was seen many times. This sequence joins TRBV10-3 and TRBJ2-1; TRBD2 matches 9 bases. This CDR3 is 14 amino acids long. With 4 bases clipped from V and 9 bases from J, the junction kept 7 bases outside the gene matches. The germline V gene has CDR1 ENHRY and CDR2 SYGVKD. The CDR3, as DNA: TGTGCCATCAGTGCCGGACTAGCGCCGGCTGAGCAGTTCTTC. Translating it yields CAISAGLAPAEQFF.

The V and J genes are TRBV4-3 and TRBJ2-1, with a tentative D call TRBD1 (5 bases). Germline V CDR1 and CDR2: LGHNA, YSLEER. There are 16 residues in the CDR3. V was clipped by 4 bases and J by 7 bases, with 20 bases between them. CDR3 sequence: CASSPTIREGDNEQFF. CDR3 DNA sequence: TGCGCCAGCAGCCCCACGATTAGGGAAGGGGATAATGAGCAGTTCTTC.

This clonotype was seen only a few times. V gene TRBV20-1 combines with J gene TRBJ2-1, with D possibly TRBD1 on 5 matching bases. With 6 bases removed from V and 0 bases from J, the gap between germline ends came to 15 bases. Germline loops: CDR1 DFQATT, CDR2 SNEGSKA (reference sequence). CDR3 length: 15 amino acids. The CDR3 DNA reads as TGCAGTGCCAAAAGGGGCAGGAGCTCCTACAATGAGCAGTTCTTC. Its protein is CSAKRGRSSYNEQFF.

This clonotype showed up just a few times. The chain couples TRBV9 to TRBJ1-2; D is perhaps TRBD1 (6 bases). This CDR3 is built from 15 residues. Trimming took off 0 bases at V and 1 base at J, with 10 bases between the two ends. Germline values: CDR1 SGDLS, CDR2 YYNGEE. CDR3 sequence: CASSVGHRDNYGYTF. CDR3 coding DNA: TGTGCCAGCAGCGTAGGCCACAGGGATAACTATGGCTACACCTTC.

The rearrangement links TRBV5-1 to TRBJ1-2, with 8 bases that match TRBD1. The trim removed 4 bases at V and 6 bases at J, leaving 11 bases unmatched. CDR1 and CDR2 (germline): SGHRS, YFSETQ. The CDR3 sequence is 15 residues long. In DNA form, the CDR3 reads TGCGCCAGCAGCACGCTACAGGGGGGGACTGATGGCTACACCTTC. Translating gives CASSTLQGGTDGYTF.

The sample holds many counts of this clonotype. The chain couples TRBV7-3 to TRBJ2-1; D may be TRBD2 (5 bases). The length of the CDR3 is 17 residues. The V gene lost 1 base and the J gene lost 2 bases, with 15 bases spanning the gap. In germline, CDR1 is SGHTA, CDR2 FQGTGA. CDR3 sequence: CASSLITGGNPYNEQFF. The CDR3, as DNA: TGTGCCAGCAGCTTAATAACCGGAGGAAACCCCTACAATGAGCAGTTCTTC.

This clonotype was seen repeatedly, ten times or more. V usage is TRBV5-1 and J usage is TRBJ2-3; no clear D. CDR1 is SGHRS, CDR2 YFSETQ, per germline. This CDR3 is 12 amino acids long. V dropped 0 bases and J dropped 7 bases, with 6 bases sitting between them. The CDR3 region has the DNA TGCGCCAGCAGCTTGGAGGAGAATACGCAGTATTTT. Protein sequence: CASSLEENTQYF.

This clonotype has just a few counts. The gene calls are TRBV27 and TRBJ2-3, with 12 bases aligning to TRBD2. The V and J ends lost 6 bases and 3 bases, in that order; junction bases with no gene match: 13. The CDR3 sequence is 18 residues long. Germline CDR1 reads MNHEY; CDR2 reads SMNVEV (reference sequence). CDR3 in DNA: TGTGCCAGCAGCCATACCTCTGGACTAGCGGGATTAACAGATACGCAGTATTTT. Protein: CASSHTSGLAGLTDTQYF.

Ten or more counts support this clonotype. The chain carries TRBV7-3 and TRBJ2-7, with TRBD2 identical over 11 bases. This CDR3 is 15 amino acids long. The V segment lost 3 bases and the J segment 3 bases; nucleotides outside the gene matches: 4. The germline V gene has CDR1 SGHTA and CDR2 FQGTGA. The chain's CDR3 is CASSLTSGTVYEQYF. CDR3 DNA sequence: TGTGCCAGCAGCTTGACTAGCGGGACAGTCTACGAGCAGTACTTC.

J is TRBJ1-2 and V is TRBV20-1; D may be TRBD1 (6 bases). Trimming removed 1 base from V and 3 bases from J, with 12 bases in between. The CDR3 extends over 14 amino acids. Germline V gene data show CDR1 as DFQATT and CDR2 as SNEGSKA (reference sequence). CDR3 in amino acids: CSARGSGVDYGYTF. DNA of the CDR3: TGCAGTGCTAGAGGTTCAGGGGTGGACTATGGCTACACCTTC.

The table lists this clonotype with many counts. The rearrangement uses TRBV19 and TRBJ2-1; either TRBD1 or TRBD2 may supply D (5 bases each). V was trimmed by 3 bases and J by 5 bases, leaving 14 bases between them. Germline CDR1 reads LNHDA; CDR2 reads SQIVND (reference sequence). The CDR3 covers 15 residues. The CDR3 DNA reads TGTGCCAGTAGTATCGGTGGGGGTTACAACAATGAGCAGTTCTTC. This gives the protein CASSIGGGYNNEQFF.

This clonotype appeared a few times. V and J are TRBV25-1 and TRBJ2-1, with 7 nucleotides matching TRBD1. V dropped 4 bases and J dropped 4; count of bases not matched to a gene: 4. Germline lookup yields CDR1 MGHDK and CDR2 SYGVNS. The CDR3 has 14 residues. The CDR3, as DNA: TGTGCCAGCAGTGGGGGACAGAAATACAATGAGCAGTTCTTC. Amino acid sequence: CASSGGQKYNEQFF.

This clonotype was recorded a few times. This rearrangement joins TRBV15 to TRBJ2-7; possibly TRBD2 for D (5 bases). V lost 0 bases to trimming and J lost 2 bases, with 17 bases between them. CDR3 size: 17 residues. The V gene's germline CDR1 is LNHNV and CDR2 YYDKDF (reference sequence). The CDR3 DNA follows: TGTGCCACCAGCAGAGATGTCGGTGCCCCGAGGGCCTACGAGCAGTACTTC. Encoded protein: CATSRDVGAPRAYEQYF.

V gene TRBV6-2 or TRBV6-3 combines with J gene TRBJ2-2; 12 bases map to TRBD1. The V segment lost 4 bases and the J segment 4 bases; nucleotides outside the gene matches: 13. This CDR3 comprises 19 residues. Germline V gives CDR1 MNHEY, CDR2 SVGEGT. The CDR3 spells CASSFPGQGASWVTGELFF. CDR3 sequence (DNA): TGTGCCAGCAGTTTTCCGGGACAGGGGGCATCTTGGGTCACCGGGGAGCTGTTTTTT.

The table lists this clonotype with a few counts. The chain has TRBV4-2 and TRBJ1-1; TRBD1 matches 7 bases. This CDR3 spans 16 amino acids. Per the germline V gene, CDR1 is LGHNA and CDR2 is YNFKEQ. V trimming: 1 base; J trimming: 8 bases; junction bases outside the gene matches: 13. The CDR3 DNA reads as TGTGCCAGCAGCCAAGGAGATGTGGACAGGTCTCGGGAAGCTTTCTTT. It is translated as CASSQGDVDRSREAFF.

This clonotype was found many times. The chain joins TRBV12-3 or TRBV12-4 to TRBJ1-1; D perhaps matches TRBD1 (5 bases). Trimming pared 3 bases from V and 4 bases from J, leaving 9 bases between. This CDR3 has 13 amino acids. The CDR3 nucleotides are TGTGCCAGCAGTTTGGGGGAGACCACTGAAGCTTTCTTT. Amino acid sequence: CASSLGETTEAFF.

This chain joins TRBV12-3 or TRBV12-4 and TRBJ1-5, with D hard to call. V was clipped by 7 bases and J by 2 bases, with 18 bases between them. The CDR3 has 16 residues. CDR3 protein: CASTSLEGFGNQPQHF. CDR3 bases: TGTGCCAGCACCTCCCTCGAGGGTTTCGGCAATCAGCCCCAGCATTTT.

This clonotype appeared many times. The V and J genes are TRBV5-1 and TRBJ2-1; D not resolved. The CDR3 has 14 amino acids. CDR1 and CDR2 from the germline V gene are SGHRS and YFSETQ. V was cut by 0 bases and J by 4 bases, with 8 bases left in between. CDR3 DNA: TGCGCCAGCAGCTTGGAAGGGTTATACAATGAGCAGTTCTTC. Translating it yields CASSLEGLYNEQFF.

This clonotype was detected ten times or more. CDR3 residues: CASSWTGEETQYF. CDR3 DNA sequence: TGTGCCAGCAGCTGGACAGGGGAAGAGACCCAGTACTTC. This rearrangement joins TRBV7-9 to TRBJ2-5; TRBD1 matches 9 bases. The CDR3 covers 13 residues. CDR1 and CDR2 from the germline V gene are SEHNR and FQNEAQ (reference sequence). Trimming took 4 bases from V and 3 from J; bases not matched to a gene: 0.

This clonotype has only a few counts. This chain uses TRBV5-1 with TRBJ2-5, with D perhaps TRBD1 (7 bases). V was pared by 2 bases and J by 7 bases, with 12 bases between. This CDR3 has 13 amino acids. The germline gives CDR1 SGHRS, CDR2 YFSETQ. CDR3: CASSFQGEATQYF. The CDR3, as DNA: TGCGCCAGCAGCTTCCAGGGGGAGGCGACCCAGTACTTC. Full variable domain (remainder filled in from reference TRBV5-1 and TRBJ2-5): KAGVTQTPRYLIKTRGQQVTLSCSPISGHRSVSWYQQTPGQGLQFLFEYFSETQRNKGNFPGRFSGRQFSNSRSEMNVSTLELGDSALYLCASSFQGEATQYFGPGTRLLVL.

The V gene is TRBV4-1, the J gene TRBJ2-1; 8 nucleotides agree with TRBD1. This CDR3 is 15 amino acids long. The V segment lost 5 bases and the J segment 2 bases; nucleotides outside the gene matches: 5. Per germline, CDR1 MGHRA and CDR2 YSYEKL. Written as DNA, the CDR3 is TGCGCCAGCAGCTACCAGACAGGGGCCTACAATGAGCAGTTCTTC. Its protein product is CASSYQTGAYNEQFF.